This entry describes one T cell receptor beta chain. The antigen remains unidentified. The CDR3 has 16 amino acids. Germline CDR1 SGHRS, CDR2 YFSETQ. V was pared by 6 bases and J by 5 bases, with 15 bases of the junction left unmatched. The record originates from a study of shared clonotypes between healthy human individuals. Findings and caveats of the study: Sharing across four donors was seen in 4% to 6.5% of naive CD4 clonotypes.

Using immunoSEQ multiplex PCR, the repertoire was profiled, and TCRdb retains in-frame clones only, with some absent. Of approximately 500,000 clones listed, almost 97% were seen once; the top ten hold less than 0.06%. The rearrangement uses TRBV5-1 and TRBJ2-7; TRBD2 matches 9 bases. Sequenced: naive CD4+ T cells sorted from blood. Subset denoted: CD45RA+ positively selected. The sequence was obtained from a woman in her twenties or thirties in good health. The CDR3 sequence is CASTAGRGVAGDEQYF. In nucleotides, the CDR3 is TGCGCCAGCACCGCGGGGCGGGGAGTAGCGGGAGACGAGCAGTACTTC. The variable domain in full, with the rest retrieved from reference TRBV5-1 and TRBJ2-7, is KAGVTQTPRYLIKTRGQQVTLSCSPISGHRSVSWYQQTPGQGLQFLFEYFSETQRNKGNFPGRFSGRQFSNSRSEMNVSTLELGDSALYLCASTAGRGVAGDEQYFGPGTRLTVT.